This T cell receptor (beta chain) derives from a study of cytomegalovirus exposure and HLA in healthy donors. Whereas donors were nominally healthy upon sampling, unrecorded immune exposures were probable. This clone showed up just a few times. Its specificity is not known. 60 Vbeta and 13 Jbeta primers were used in PCR. Clones were sequenced by immunoSEQ multiplex PCR, and TCRdb holds only the in-frame ones, with some missing. This table has approximately 100,000 clones, approximately 70% appearing once. Germline CDR1 and CDR2: LGHNA and YSLEER. V lost 0 bases to trimming and J lost 1 base; unmatched junction nucleotides: 5. The CDR3 is 16 residues long. Study conclusions and caveats: Cytomegalovirus association was assigned to 150 to 200 TCR beta chains.

The J gene is TRBJ2-7, the V gene TRBV4-3, with 8 bases matching TRBD2. The specimen sequenced was PBMCs. This TCR derives from a woman in her fifties or sixties in good health and CMV-seronegative. In DNA form, the CDR3 reads TGCGCCAGCAGCCAAGAGGTAGCGGGGCAATCCTACGAGCAGTACTTC. Translating it yields CASSQEVAGQSYEQYF.